The sequence of this TCR beta chain was determined in a study of T cell responses to AZD1222 COVID-19 vaccine. The study's findings and limits: Targets within unmutated variant regions were reportedly found for nearly half of spike-specific TCRs.

The ends were cut back, 4 bases at V and 3 bases at J, with 7 bases in the middle. This CDR3 has 12 amino acids. Germline V lookup: CDR1 SGHDN, CDR2 FVKESK. Repertoires were generated with immunoSEQ multiplex PCR, while TCRdb's copy carries only in-frame clones and drops some. The sample lists about 140,000 clones, approximately 90% occurring once. As concerns this clone: Its antigen is unidentified.

This clonotype was obtained from an adult who received the AZD1222 COVID-19 vaccine. The sequencing here drew on peripheral blood, taken 28 days after the second AZD1222 dose. The V call is TRBV14, the J call TRBJ2-7; perhaps TRBD1 as D (6 bases). The CDR3 reads CASSRTDYEQYF. The CDR3 nucleotides are TGTGCCAGCAGCCGGACAGACTACGAGCAGTACTTC.